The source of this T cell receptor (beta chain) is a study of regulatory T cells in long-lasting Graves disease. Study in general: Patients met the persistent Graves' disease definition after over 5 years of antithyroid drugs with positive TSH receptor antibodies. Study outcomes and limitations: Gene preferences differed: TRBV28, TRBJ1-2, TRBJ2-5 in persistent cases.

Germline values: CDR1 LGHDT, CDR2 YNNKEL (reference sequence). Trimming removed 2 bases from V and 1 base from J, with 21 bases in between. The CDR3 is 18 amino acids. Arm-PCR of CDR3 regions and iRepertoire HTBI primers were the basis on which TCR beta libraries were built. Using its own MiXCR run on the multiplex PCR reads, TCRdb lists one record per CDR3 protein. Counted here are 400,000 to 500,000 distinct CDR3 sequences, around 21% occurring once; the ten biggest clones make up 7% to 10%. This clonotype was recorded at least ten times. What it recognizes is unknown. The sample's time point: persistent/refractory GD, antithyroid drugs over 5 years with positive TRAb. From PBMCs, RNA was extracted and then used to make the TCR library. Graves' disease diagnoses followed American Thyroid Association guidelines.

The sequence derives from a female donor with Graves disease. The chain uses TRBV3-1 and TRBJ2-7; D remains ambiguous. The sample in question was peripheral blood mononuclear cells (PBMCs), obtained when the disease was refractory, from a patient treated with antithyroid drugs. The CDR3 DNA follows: TGTGCCAGCAGCCAATCCATACATCTGGGCCGGAGTTCCTACGAGCAGTACTTC. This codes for CASSQSIHLGRSSYEQYF.